The 28 T cell receptor beta chains given below trace back to one sample, sequenced in a study of PD-1 blockade in classical Hodgkin lymphoma. The method was immunoSEQ multiplex PCR; TCRdb's version includes in-frame clones alone and lacks a portion of them. The sample gives under 35,000 clones, approximately 90% of which show up once; more than 0.95% is in the top ten. Time point described: newly diagnosed, previously untreated cHL patient sample. Negative selection with magnetic separation was used to purify CD4+ T cells from thawed PBMCs. Sequenced: CD4+ T cells from blood. Every receptor here comes from a human donor with classical Hodgkin lymphoma.

The chain recombines TRBV5-8 with TRBJ2-7, with unresolved D. Trimming took 2 bases from V and 6 from J, leaving 18 bases between them. From germline, CDR1 is SGHTS and CDR2 YDEGEE. The CDR3 runs to 15 residues. The CDR3 is CASSLRATRPPEQYF. CDR3 DNA: TGTGCCAGCAGCTTAAGGGCAACCCGACCCCCCGAGCAGTACTTC.

The rearrangement links TRBV7-9 to TRBJ1-3; D gene ambiguous. V lost 7 bases and J lost 1, with 11 bases in between. This CDR3 spans 14 amino acids. Germline loops: CDR1 SEHNR, CDR2 FQNEAQ (reference sequence). DNA of the CDR3: TGTGCCAGCACCTGGGGAGTATCTGGAAACACCATATATTTT. Translated: CASTWGVSGNTIYF.

The rearrangement links TRBV9 to TRBJ2-2, with 8 bases aligning to TRBD2. Trimming at V came to 4 bases and at J to 7 bases, leaving 9 bases not matched to a gene. Looked up from germline, CDR1 is SGDLS and CDR2 is YYNGEE. There are 15 residues in the CDR3. Written as DNA, the CDR3 is TGTGCCAGCAGCCCTTACGGACTAGCAGACGGGGAGCTGTTTTTT. Protein sequence: CASSPYGLADGELFF.

The chain employs TRBV6-1 and TRBJ1-5; D is ambiguous. Trimming took off 6 bases at V and 0 bases at J, with 9 bases between the two ends. The CDR3 spans 14 residues. Germline assignment: CDR1 MNHNS and CDR2 SASEGT. CDR3 sequence: CASRPDRSNQPQHF. CDR3 nucleotide sequence: TGTGCCAGCAGACCGGACCGTAGCAATCAGCCCCAGCATTTT.

With respect to this clone: Other nucleotide sequences from this sample produce the same CDR3. J is TRBJ1-1 and V is TRBV5-1; D not resolved. Trimming stripped 0 bases from V and 0 bases from J, with 6 bases between. The CDR3 spans 14 residues. Germline lookup yields CDR1 SGHRS and CDR2 YFSETQ. The chain's CDR3 is CASSLDRLNTEAFF. Here the CDR3 DNA reads TGCGCCAGCAGCTTGGACAGATTGAACACTGAAGCTTTCTTT.

The chain employs TRBV28 and TRBJ2-4; tentatively, D is TRBD2 (6 bases). The CDR3 is 12 amino acids. V was pared by 6 bases and J by 4 bases, with 7 bases between. The germline CDR1 and CDR2 sequences are MDHEN and SYDVKM. The CDR3 nucleotides are TGTGCCAGCAGGGCGGGAAAAAACATTCAGTACTTC. It yields the protein CASRAGKNIQYF.

The chain links TRBV25-1 to TRBJ1-2; no clear D gene. The V gene's germline CDR1 is MGHDK and CDR2 SYGVNS. The CDR3 runs to 14 residues. Trimming left V 0 bases short and J 8 bases short, with 13 bases between. This chain's CDR3 is CASSEYGVLRGYTF. The CDR3 DNA reads TGTGCCAGCAGTGAATATGGGGTGCTACGGGGCTACACCTTC.

The rearrangement uses TRBV18 and TRBJ1-1, with 9 bases lining up with TRBD1. This CDR3 contains 16 residues. Looked up from germline, CDR1 is KGHSH and CDR2 is LQKENI. The V segment lost 5 bases and the J segment 3 bases; nucleotides outside the gene matches: 10. The CDR3 here is CASSVTGGTVYTEAFF. The CDR3 DNA is TGTGCCAGCTCAGTTACAGGGGGCACCGTTTACACTGAAGCTTTCTTT.

V and J are TRBV7-6 and TRBJ2-5, with 8 bases matching TRBD2. Germline CDR1 and CDR2: SGHVS and FNYEAQ. Unmatched junction bases numbered 0, after V lost 1 base and J lost 2 bases. The CDR3 length is 14 residues. CDR3 sequence reads: CASSLGLAQETQYF. The CDR3 region has the DNA TGTGCCAGCAGCTTAGGACTAGCGCAAGAGACCCAGTACTTC.

This chain uses TRBV29-1 with TRBJ1-1; D gene ambiguous. The CDR3 loop spans 12 amino acids. Germline CDR1 SQVTM, CDR2 ANQGSEA. V gave up 6 bases and J gave up 0 bases, with 8 bases separating them. The CDR3 coding sequence is TGCAGCGTGTTGCGGATGAACACTGAAGCTTTCTTT. This sequence encodes CSVLRMNTEAFF.

The chain carries TRBV28 and TRBJ1-1, with D possibly TRBD1 on 6 matching bases. Trimming removed 7 bases at V and 1 base at J, with 13 bases between. Germline V CDR1 and CDR2: MDHEN, SYDVKM. The CDR3 contains 14 residues. The CDR3 is CASTPTGRNTEAFF. As DNA, the CDR3 is TGTGCCAGCACCCCGACAGGAAGGAACACTGAAGCTTTCTTT.

The V call is TRBV4-1, the J call TRBJ1-1; no firm D call. This CDR3 contains 16 residues. Germline assignment: CDR1 MGHRA and CDR2 YSYEKL. The germline V and J ends were trimmed by 3 bases and 5 bases, with 19 bases remaining between them. The CDR3 DNA is TGCGCCAGCAGCCACCCCCCCGGACCATCCAAGACTGAAGCTTTCTTT. The encoded protein is CASSHPPGPSKTEAFF.

The chain has TRBV18 and TRBJ1-2; 12 bases agree with TRBD1. The germline gives CDR1 KGHSH, CDR2 LQKENI. CDR3 length: 17 amino acids. Trimming at V came to 3 bases and at J to 2 bases, leaving 7 bases not matched to a gene. CDR3 nucleotides: TGTGCCAGCTCACCGGGGACAGGGGGCGCTGACAACTATGGCTACACCTTC. This codes for CASSPGTGGADNYGYTF.

The V and J genes are TRBV23-1 and TRBJ2-7, with D perhaps matching TRBD2 (6 bases). TRBV23-1 belongs to the ORF category, with a function that is uncertain. Trimming removed 8 bases at V and 1 base at J, with 12 bases between. The CDR3 totals 13 residues. CDR3 sequence reads: CASVLRESYEQYV. The CDR3 DNA is TGCGCCAGCGTCCTACGGGAGTCCTACGAGCAGTACGTC.

CDR3 sequence (DNA): TGTGCCAGCAGCACTAGCGGCGGGGAGCTGTTTTTT. Protein: CASSTSGGELFF. This chain joins TRBV6-5 and TRBJ2-2, with 8 bases lining up with TRBD2. The CDR3 is 12 amino acids. V shed 6 bases, J shed 7 bases, and the junction held 1 base outside the gene matches. Germline loops: CDR1 MNHEY, CDR2 SVGAGI.

The rearrangement links TRBV9 to TRBJ2-3; 8 bases fit TRBD1. Trimming removed 3 bases from V and 3 bases from J; junction bases left unmatched: 3. Germline assignment: CDR1 SGDLS and CDR2 YYNGEE. The CDR3 totals 14 residues. In DNA form, the CDR3 reads TGTGCCAGCAGCGCCAGGACAGGGACAGATACGCAGTATTTT. This sequence encodes CASSARTGTDTQYF.

This chain links TRBV6-1 with TRBJ1-2, with D possibly TRBD1 on 5 matching bases. The V gene's germline CDR1 is MNHNS and CDR2 SASEGT. The CDR3 totals 14 residues. V was trimmed by 6 bases and J by 2 bases, leaving 13 bases between them. CDR3 nucleotide sequence: TGTGCCAGCAGCGCAGGGAACGGAAACTATGGCTACACCTTC. Translated, it gives CASSAGNGNYGYTF.

The J gene is TRBJ1-2, the V gene TRBV6-5, with D possibly matching TRBD1 (5 bases). V shed 6 bases and J shed 2 bases, with 7 bases lying between them. There are 12 residues in the CDR3. Germline CDR1 reads MNHEY; CDR2 reads SVGAGI. The CDR3 DNA is TGTGCCAGCAGACGGGGGAACTATGGCTACACCTTC. It codes for CASRRGNYGYTF.

V is TRBV30 and J is TRBJ1-1; D gene ambiguous. The germline CDR1 and CDR2 sequences are GTSNPN and SVGIG (reference sequence). The CDR3 runs 13 residues. V lost 2 bases and J lost 4, with 11 bases in between. CDR3 residues: CAWSKDRGTEAFF. The CDR3 nucleotides read TGTGCCTGGAGTAAGGACCGGGGCACTGAAGCTTTCTTT. Complete variable domain (other parts from reference TRBV30 and TRBJ1-1): SQTIHQWPATLVQPVGSPLSLECTVEGTSNPNLYWYRQAAGRGLQLLFYSVGIGQISSEVPQNLSASRPQDRQFILSSKKLLLSDSGFYLCAWSKDRGTEAFFGQGTRLTVV.

The chain recombines TRBV11-2 with TRBJ2-1; 10 bases align to TRBD2. The CDR3 has 17 residues. The germline gives CDR1 SGHAT, CDR2 FQNNGV. V gave up 1 base and J gave up 3 bases; unmatched junction bases: 6. As DNA, the CDR3 is TGTGCCAGCAGCTTAGCCATACTAGCGGGAAGCTACAATGAGCAGTTCTTC. It is translated as CASSLAILAGSYNEQFF. The full variable domain, with the rest looked up from reference TRBV11-2 and TRBJ2-1, is EAGVAQSPRYKIIEKRQSVAFWCNPISGHATLYWYQQILGQGPKLLIQFQNNGVVDDSQLPKDRFSAERLKGVDSTLKIQPAKLEDSAVYLCASSLAILAGSYNEQFFGPGTRLTVL.

The chain joins TRBV6-1 to TRBJ1-3; a weak D match, TRBD1 (6 bases). Trimming cost V 2 bases and J 4 bases, with 9 bases left between them. Germline V CDR1 and CDR2: MNHNS, SASEGT. This CDR3 contains 14 residues. CDR3 DNA sequence: TGTGCCAGCAGTGAACAGGGGTCAGGAAACACCATATATTTT. Its translation: CASSEQGSGNTIYF.

The chain combines TRBV27 with TRBJ2-3; 11 bases line up with TRBD2. With 6 bases clipped from V and 2 bases from J, the junction kept 4 bases outside the gene matches. Germline V gene data show CDR1 as MNHEY and CDR2 as SMNVEV (reference sequence). CDR3 length: 15 amino acids. CDR3 residues: CASRRLAGNTDTQYF. CDR3 nucleotides: TGTGCCAGCAGGAGACTAGCGGGAAACACAGATACGCAGTATTTT.

This clone was observed a single time. V gene TRBV7-9 combines with J gene TRBJ2-3; TRBD2 matches 8 bases. With V trimmed by 5 bases and J by 0 bases, 4 bases remained unmatched. The germline V gene encodes CDR1 SEHNR and CDR2 FQNEAQ (reference sequence). This CDR3 region has 15 residues. The CDR3 nucleotides are TGTGCCAGCAGCGCCAGCGGGAGAAGCACAGATACGCAGTATTTT. This sequence encodes CASSASGRSTDTQYF.

The CDR3 here is CASSLDPSPDTQYF. CDR3 coding DNA: TGCGCCAGCAGTCTTGACCCTAGTCCAGATACGCAGTATTTT. The J gene is TRBJ2-3, the V gene TRBV5-1; D unresolved. Germline loops: CDR1 SGHRS, CDR2 YFSETQ. Trimming removed 5 bases from V and 4 bases from J, with 14 bases in between. The CDR3 totals 14 residues.

The chain recombines TRBV11-2 with TRBJ1-2; D is unclear. This CDR3 has 15 amino acids. Germline loops: CDR1 SGHAT, CDR2 FQNNGV. V was pared by 0 bases and J by 4 bases, with 12 bases between. DNA of the CDR3: TGTGCCAGCAGCTTAGATAGCTGGCCTTCCTATGGCTACACCTTC. Protein sequence: CASSLDSWPSYGYTF.

A few counts support this clone. The chain joins TRBV5-4 to TRBJ2-1, with D perhaps matching TRBD1 or TRBD2 (5 bases each). V was pared by 3 bases and J by 4 bases, with 8 bases between. Germline CDR1 and CDR2: SGHNT and YYREEE (reference sequence). The CDR3 consists of 13 residues. CDR3 residues: CASSWDPYNEQFF. CDR3 nucleotides: TGTGCCAGCAGCTGGGACCCTTACAATGAGCAGTTCTTC.

The chain couples TRBV25-1 to TRBJ1-3, with 7 bases identical to TRBD1. The CDR3 consists of 17 residues. Germline V lookup: CDR1 MGHDK, CDR2 SYGVNS. With 4 bases clipped from V and 4 bases from J, the junction kept 13 bases outside the gene matches. CDR3 coding DNA: TGTGCCAGCAGTGCCTTCCAACAGGGGAGAGGGGGAAACACCATATATTTT. It encodes CASSAFQQGRGGNTIYF.

The chain recombines TRBV5-1 with TRBJ2-1; 10 nucleotides match TRBD2. CDR1 and CDR2 (germline): SGHRS, YFSETQ. The V segment lost 0 bases and the J segment 5 bases; nucleotides outside the gene matches: 2. There are 15 residues in the CDR3. The CDR3 here is CASSLALAGNNEQFF. Here the CDR3 DNA reads TGCGCCAGCAGCTTGGCACTAGCGGGAAACAATGAGCAGTTCTTC.